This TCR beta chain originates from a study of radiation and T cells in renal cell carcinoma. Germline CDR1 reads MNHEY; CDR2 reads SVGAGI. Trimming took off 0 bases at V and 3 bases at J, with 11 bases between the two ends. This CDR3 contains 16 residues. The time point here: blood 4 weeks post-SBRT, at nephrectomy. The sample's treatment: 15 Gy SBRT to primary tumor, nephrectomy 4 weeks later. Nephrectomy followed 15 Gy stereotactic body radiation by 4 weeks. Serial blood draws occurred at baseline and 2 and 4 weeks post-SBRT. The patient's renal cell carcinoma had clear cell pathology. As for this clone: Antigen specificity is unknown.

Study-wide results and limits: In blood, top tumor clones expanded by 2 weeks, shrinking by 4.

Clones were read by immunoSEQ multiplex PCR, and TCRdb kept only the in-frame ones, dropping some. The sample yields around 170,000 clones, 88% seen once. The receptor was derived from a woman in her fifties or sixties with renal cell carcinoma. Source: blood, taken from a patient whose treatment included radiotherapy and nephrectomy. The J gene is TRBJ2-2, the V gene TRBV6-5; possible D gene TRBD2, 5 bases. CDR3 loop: CASSYSRARDTGELFF. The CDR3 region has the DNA TGTGCCAGCAGTTACTCGAGGGCCCGGGACACCGGGGAGCTGTTTTTT.